This TCR beta chain comes out of a study of blood T cell repertoires in COVID-19 (dated by TCRdb to about 2020). In terms of the full investigation: Samples from collaborators originated in the United States, Italy and Spain and spanned both the acute and convalescent phases of COVID-19. The sample metadata nearly always contained a de-identified subject ID, COVID-19 status, age in years and sex. The dataset comprised deeply sampled blood TCRbeta repertoires from subjects exposed to, actively infected with, or recovered from COVID-19. The material from the prospective study consisted of cDNA or gDNA derived from T cells, B-cell-depleted T cells, or PBMCs. The repertoires were made available in a free public database intended to serve as a resource for research on the immune response to SARS-CoV-2. The samples were drawn from the first 160 participants of the ongoing ImmuneRACE study and from 1,254 subjects provided by 6 global collaborators. HLA class I and class II types, where available, came from metadata supplied by the sample provider rather than from assay-based typing. On the study overall, not on this receptor specifically: The quantity of clinical and demographic metadata differed by source and by participant and was supplied without curation.

TCRbeta CDR3 regions were amplified from genomic DNA using the immunoSEQ Assay, a bias-controlled multiplex PCR. As for the original processing: Nucleated cell counts per sample were estimated from amplification of reference gene primers within the assay. To quantify the absolute abundance of each unique TCRbeta CDR3 rearrangement, sequence reads were collapsed and filtered. Productive Simpson clonality was computed per sample as the square root of Simpson's diversity index over productive rearrangements. Drawn from immuneACCESS, this table holds only the in-frame rearrangements with V and J called that TCRdb kept. Clones are partly lost; checked studies trace under half to an unresolved V gene and leave the rest unexplained. The V and J calls and clone size were taken over from that table, and D and trimming were inferred from the DNA. This sample gives 400,000 or so clones in total; approximately 90% of them show up just once. The ten largest clones take up roughly 0.84% of the sample.

A remark on this clone: Its antigen target is currently unknown. Base qualities are not recorded, but no much larger clone differs from it by a single base.

The germline V and J ends show losses of 5 bases and 4 bases respectively, and no gene match explains 5 bases of the junction. The CDR3 starts with the cysteine, ends with the phenylalanine, and has 14 residues. Only the CDR3 region is kept as DNA, spanning 42 bases read in frame from base 1. From a lookup of the germline V gene, CDR1 and CDR2 are SGHVS and FQNEAQ. In Seattle, one collaborating source enrolled patients while the infection was active and tracked those patients longitudinally over the course of disease. Whole blood was collected in K2EDTA tubes by collaborating institutions according to the institutions' own protocols. Collaborator samples were shipped for TCRbeta analysis as frozen whole blood, isolated PBMCs, or DNA extracted from either sample type.

The origin of this receptor is a man aged 18 to 30 with COVID-19, enrolled during active disease. Sequences were obtained from peripheral blood. The rearrangement combines TRBV7-8 with TRBJ2-3; the junction holds 8 bases that match TRBD2. The bases read TGTGCCAGCAGCCCAGGACTAGCCGCAGATACGCAGTATTTT. The resulting protein is CASSPGLAADTQYF.